The clone carrying this TCR beta chain was counted at least ten times. The antigen remains unidentified. The CDR3 regions of TCR beta were amplified from RNA transcripts. In the first-round RT-PCR of the TCR CDR3, the HTBI primer set was used. TCRdb analysed the multiplex PCR reads with MiXCR anew, one entry per CDR3 protein. Of approximately 590,000 distinct CDR3 sequences in the sample, 15% to 18% were seen once. These data belong to a study of T cells in Graves' hyperthyroidism and ophthalmopathy. General study points: Ophthalmopathy and stable hyperthyroidism were separated by a 13 V-J model.

The sample consisted of blood. This clonotype was sampled from a woman aged 30 to 39 with Graves' hyperthyroidism.

CDR3 nucleotide sequence: TGTGCCAGCAGTTTCCTGAAAGCCACTAGCGGGAGGGCAAGAGATACGCAGTATTTT. This gives the protein CASSFLKATSGRARDTQYF. This sequence joins TRBV27 and TRBJ2-3, with 13 bases fitting TRBD2. This CDR3 region has 19 residues. V gave up 3 bases and J gave up 5 bases; unmatched junction bases: 14. Germline CDR1 reads MNHEY; CDR2 reads SMNVEV (reference sequence).